This entry lists 9 T cell receptor beta chains sequenced from one sample in a study of blood T cell repertoires in COVID-19 (dated by TCRdb to about 2020). Libraries were built with the immunoSEQ multiplex PCR assay. TCRdb retrieved this table from immuneACCESS and kept in-frame rearrangements only. Not all clones are present; in checked studies, unresolved V genes account for under half, and no reason is known for the remainder. The sample table holds a few hundred thousand clones, of which 85% were seen once. The ten top clones hold around 20% of the sample. Sample: PBMCs or T cells enriched from blood (not recorded which). The receptor source for this set is a man aged 40-50 years who had recovered from COVID-19.

V is TRBV12-5 and J is TRBJ2-5, with TRBD2 matching over 7 bases. This CDR3 is 17 amino acids long. V trimming: 3 bases; J trimming: 0 bases; junction bases outside the gene matches: 10. Germline lookup yields CDR1 LGHNT and CDR2 FRNRAP. The CDR3 coding sequence is TGTGCTAGTGGTTTAGGGTCCGGGGGGTCGCACCAAGAGACCCAGTACTTC. The encoded protein is CASGLGSGGSHQETQYF.

The chain combines TRBV4-1 with TRBJ2-7, with D unresolved. Germline values: CDR1 MGHRA, CDR2 YSYEKL. V was cut by 4 bases and J by 4 bases, with 11 bases left in between. This CDR3 contains 13 residues. The CDR3 loop is CASSLQIGYEQYF. The CDR3 nucleotides read TGCGCCAGCAGCCTCCAAATCGGGTACGAGCAGTACTTC.

The chain is built from TRBV29-1 and TRBJ2-7; D call uncertain. CDR3 length: 12 amino acids. V was cut by 3 bases and J by 2 bases, with 8 bases left in between. Germline CDR1 SQVTM, CDR2 ANQGSEA. The CDR3 reads CSVDVEPYEQYF. CDR3 sequence (DNA): TGCAGCGTTGATGTAGAGCCCTACGAGCAGTACTTC.

As for this clone: This sequence may be a read error, since a much larger clone differs from it by one base. This same CDR3 is encoded by further DNA sequences in the sample. This chain connects TRBV3-1 (or the pseudogene TRBV3-2) to TRBJ1-1; D not resolved. The germline V gene has CDR1 LGHDT and CDR2 YNNKEL (reference sequence). CDR3 size: 14 residues. V was trimmed by 1 base and J by 5 bases, leaving 11 bases between them. CDR3 region: CASSQVGGRTEAFF. CDR3 in DNA: TGTGCCAGCAGCCAAGTAGGAGGAAGAACTGAAGCTTTCTTT.

V and J are TRBV5-8 and TRBJ1-3; D is ambiguous. The CDR3 covers 13 residues. Trimming stripped 4 bases from V and 4 bases from J, with 9 bases between. Germline CDR1 SGHTS, CDR2 YDEGEE. The CDR3 here is CASSPQVGNTIYF. DNA of the CDR3: TGTGCCAGCAGCCCCCAGGTCGGAAACACCATATATTTT.

The rearrangement uses TRBV7-2 and TRBJ2-7; the match to TRBD2 covers 7 bases. This CDR3 is 18 amino acids long. With 2 bases clipped from V and 0 bases from J, the junction kept 13 bases outside the gene matches. Germline loops: CDR1 SGHTA, CDR2 FQGNSA. The CDR3 loop is CASSLRAAGGRVSYEQYF. DNA for the CDR3: TGTGCCAGCAGCTTAAGGGCGGCCGGCGGGAGAGTCTCCTACGAGCAGTACTTC.

V is TRBV25-1 and J is TRBJ2-2; 9 nucleotides align to TRBD1. From germline, CDR1 is MGHDK and CDR2 SYGVNS. The CDR3 contains 16 residues. V trimming: 7 bases; J trimming: 7 bases; junction bases outside the gene matches: 13. Written as DNA, the CDR3 is TGTGCCAGCACCACCGGGACAGGGTCCCTGCTCGGGGAGCTGTTTTTT. Protein sequence: CASTTGTGSLLGELFF.

This chain joins TRBV27 and TRBJ2-7; 12 bases fit TRBD2. With 7 bases clipped from V and 5 bases from J, the junction kept 9 bases outside the gene matches. The CDR3 covers 15 residues. Germline V gene lookup returns CDR1 MNHEY and CDR2 SMNVEV (reference sequence). CDR3: CASKPGTSGYHEQYF. The CDR3 bases are TGTGCCAGCAAACCCGGGACTAGCGGGTACCACGAGCAGTACTTC.

The chain links TRBV3-1 (or the pseudogene TRBV3-2) to TRBJ2-7; a weak D match, TRBD1 (5 bases). The CDR3 runs to 16 residues. Germline V CDR1 and CDR2: LGHDT, YNNKEL (reference sequence). V lost 0 bases to trimming and J lost 6 bases, with 18 bases between them. Here the CDR3 DNA reads TGTGCCAGCAGCCAAGATCCGGGCAGGGTTTCCCTCGAGCAGTACTTC. This translates into CASSQDPGRVSLEQYF.